The 20 T cell receptor beta chains given below trace back to one sample, sequenced in a study of PD-L1 blockade in urothelial cancer. Using immunoSEQ multiplex PCR, the repertoire was profiled, and TCRdb retains in-frame clones only, with some absent. The sample lists tens of thousands of clones; about 83% were seen once. Time point: pretreatment peripheral blood. The specimen comprised PBMCs, sampled around atezolizumab (anti-PD-L1) treatment. These receptors originate from a woman between 65 and 79 years old with urothelial cancer.

The chain recombines TRBV5-1 with TRBJ2-2; D is possibly TRBD1 (6 bases). The CDR3 sequence is 15 residues long. V was trimmed by 4 bases and J by 5 bases, leaving 15 bases between them. Germline assignment: CDR1 SGHRS and CDR2 YFSETQ. CDR3 DNA sequence: TGCGCCAGCAGCCTACAGGGTTTGGGGACCGGGGAGCTGTTTTTT. Its translation is CASSLQGLGTGELFF.

The chain recombines TRBV6-1 with TRBJ1-2; TRBD1 aligns across 9 bases. Per germline, CDR1 MNHNS and CDR2 SASEGT. V was clipped by 4 bases and J by 5 bases; unmatched bases: 8. The CDR3 loop spans 15 amino acids. CDR3 loop: CASSVTRDREYGYTF. The CDR3 DNA follows: TGTGCCAGCAGTGTGACCCGGGACAGGGAGTATGGCTACACCTTC.

The genes are TRBV5-4 and TRBJ2-7; the match to TRBD1 covers 7 bases. The CDR3 has 14 residues. V shed 4 bases and J 7 bases; nucleotides not matched to a gene: 11. In germline, CDR1 is SGHNT, CDR2 YYREEE (reference sequence). CDR3 sequence (DNA): TGTGCCAGCAGCCAGTCGGCAGGGGGATGGGAGCAGTACTTC. Amino acids: CASSQSAGGWEQYF.

The CDR3 DNA follows: TGCACCAGCAGCCAAGATAACGGGGGGCGGACTGATACGCAGTATTTT. Translation gives CTSSQDNGGRTDTQYF. This sequence joins TRBV1 and TRBJ2-3; TRBD2, the table's D call, was not compared with the DNA. TRBV1 is an annotated pseudogene. This CDR3 contains 16 residues.

The rearrangement joins TRBV27 to TRBJ2-5; TRBD2 matches 10 bases. CDR1 and CDR2 (germline): MNHEY, SMNVEV (reference sequence). V was clipped by 5 bases and J by 5 bases; unmatched bases: 8. The CDR3 has 15 amino acids. CDR3 nucleotides: TGTGCCAGCAGTATGCGTCTAGCGGGAGCTGAGACCCAGTACTTC. It codes for CASSMRLAGAETQYF.

This clone was picked up a small number of times. The chain employs TRBV23-1 and TRBJ2-3; a possible D gene is TRBD1 (5 bases). TRBV23-1 is labeled an ORF, and its function is uncertain. Trimming removed 4 bases from V and 6 bases from J, with 17 bases in between. The CDR3 is 15 residues long. The CDR3 DNA follows: TGCGCCAGCAGTCGGTCCAGGGCGGTTTGGGATACGCAGTATTTT. Translating it yields CASSRSRAVWDTQYF.

The chain employs TRBV20-1 and TRBJ1-1; D unresolved. The CDR3 loop spans 11 amino acids. Looked up from germline, CDR1 is DFQATT and CDR2 is SNEGSKA (reference sequence). Trimming pared 3 bases from V and 4 bases from J, leaving 6 bases between. The CDR3 loop is CSARSLTEAFF. CDR3 in DNA: TGCAGTGCTAGGTCCCTCACTGAAGCTTTCTTT.

The rearrangement links TRBV5-1 to TRBJ1-5; 7 bases fit TRBD1. The V gene's germline CDR1 is SGHRS and CDR2 YFSETQ. V gave up 4 bases and J gave up 0 bases; unmatched junction bases: 19. This CDR3 spans 20 amino acids. The CDR3 region has the DNA TGCGCCAGCAGCACTGGCCCCACAAAGCTACAGGGGTATAGCAATCAGCCCCAGCATTTT. Its protein product is CASSTGPTKLQGYSNQPQHF.

J is TRBJ2-1 and V is TRBV1; TRBD1 is taken as the D call from the table, unchecked against the DNA. TRBV1 is described as a pseudogene. This CDR3 is 13 amino acids long. CDR3: CTSSQETYNEQFF. The DNA of the CDR3 is TGCACCAGCAGCCAAGAGACATACAATGAGCAGTTCTTC.

This clone was counted a single time. The chain combines TRBV28 with TRBJ1-2, with 9 nucleotides matching TRBD1. The CDR3 extends over 15 amino acids. The germline CDR1 and CDR2 sequences are MDHEN and SYDVKM. V shed 5 bases, J shed 6 bases, and the junction held 10 bases outside the gene matches. The CDR3 is CASSPWDREYDGYTF. DNA for the CDR3: TGTGCCAGCAGTCCTTGGGACAGGGAATATGATGGCTACACCTTC.

The chain uses TRBV10-3 and TRBJ2-3, with TRBD2 matching 15 bases. The germline V gene encodes CDR1 ENHRY and CDR2 SYGVKD. This CDR3 comprises 17 residues. Germline trimming cut 5 bases from V and 5 bases from J; bases unmatched to any gene: 8. The CDR3 region is CAISWTSGRAGEDTQYF. The CDR3, as DNA: TGTGCCATCAGTTGGACTAGCGGGAGGGCCGGAGAAGATACGCAGTATTTT.

The V call is TRBV28, the J call TRBJ2-2, with TRBD2 matching 14 bases. CDR3 size: 18 residues. Trimming removed 4 bases from V and 1 base from J; junction bases left unmatched: 5. Germline CDR1 MDHEN, CDR2 SYDVKM. The CDR3 spells CASSSGTSGRGNTGELFF. CDR3 DNA: TGTGCCAGCAGTTCCGGGACTAGCGGGAGAGGGAACACCGGGGAGCTGTTTTTT. The full variable domain, in which reference TRBV28 and TRBJ2-2 provide the parts outside the CDR3, is DVKVTQSSRYLVKRTGEKVFLECVQDMDHENMFWYRQDPGLGLRLIYFSYDVKMKEKGDIPEGYSVSREKKERFSLILESASTNQTSMYLCASSSGTSGRGNTGELFFGEGSRLTVL.

CDR3 coding DNA: TGTGCCAGCTCACCACCGGGTCAGCGGGGGGGCGATAATGAGCAGTTCTTC. It yields the protein CASSPPGQRGGDNEQFF. This sequence joins TRBV18 and TRBJ2-1, with TRBD2 identical over 10 bases. The CDR3 contains 17 residues. Germline trimming cut 0 bases from V and 7 bases from J; bases unmatched to any gene: 9. Germline assignment: CDR1 KGHSH and CDR2 LQKENI. Looking up the rest from reference TRBV18 and TRBJ2-1 gives the full variable domain: NAGVMQNPRHLVRRRGQEARLRCSPMKGHSHVYWYRQLPEEGLKFMVYLQKENIIDESGMPKERFSAEFPKEGPSILRIQQVVRGDSAAYFCASSPPGQRGGDNEQFFGPGTRLTVL.

CDR3 region: CASSTTDRNEAFF. CDR3 nucleotides: TGTGCCAGCAGTACCACGGACAGGAACGAAGCTTTCTTT. V and J are TRBV27 and TRBJ1-1, with 7 bases matching TRBD1. This CDR3 has 13 residues. With 5 bases clipped from V and 8 bases from J, the junction kept 8 bases outside the gene matches. Germline V lookup: CDR1 MNHEY, CDR2 SMNVEV (reference sequence).

This clone was detected a few times. The rearrangement joins TRBV5-1 to TRBJ2-3; 7 bases line up with TRBD1. V shed 3 bases and J 1 base; nucleotides not matched to a gene: 2. The CDR3 extends over 14 amino acids. From germline, CDR1 is SGHRS and CDR2 YFSETQ. Here the CDR3 reads CASSWTGRTDTQYF. In DNA form, the CDR3 reads TGCGCCAGCAGCTGGACAGGACGCACAGATACGCAGTATTTT.

The chain employs TRBV7-2 and TRBJ2-1; D is possibly TRBD2 (6 bases). There are 15 residues in the CDR3. CDR1 and CDR2 from the germline V gene are SGHTA and FQGNSA. V lost 3 bases, J lost 6 bases, and 15 bases lay in between. Written as DNA, the CDR3 is TGTGCCAGCAGCTTGAGCGATAGCGGCGGCAATGAGCAGTTCTTC. Protein: CASSLSDSGGNEQFF.

The DNA of the CDR3 is TGTGCCAGCTCACTATTACTTATCCGGGACAGGAGAGAGACCCAGTACTTC. It translates to CASSLLLIRDRRETQYF. The chain couples TRBV18 to TRBJ2-5; 8 bases fit TRBD1. The CDR3 has 17 amino acids. Unmatched junction bases numbered 14, after V lost 4 bases and J lost 4 bases. Germline CDR1 reads KGHSH; CDR2 reads LQKENI.

The V call is TRBV4-1, the J call TRBJ2-7; D is possibly TRBD1 (5 bases). Per the germline V gene, CDR1 is MGHRA and CDR2 is YSYEKL. The CDR3 has 13 residues. Trimming cost V 4 bases and J 5 bases, with 12 bases left between them. The CDR3 sequence is CASSRLGRDEQYF. The DNA of the CDR3 is TGCGCCAGCAGCCGTCTTGGCAGGGACGAGCAGTACTTC.

The chain joins TRBV6-5 to TRBJ2-7; TRBD1 aligns across 9 bases. This CDR3 region has 15 residues. Germline CDR1 is MNHEY and CDR2 is SVGAGI. V was clipped by 0 bases and J by 2 bases; unmatched bases: 2. CDR3 residues: CASSYSTGGPYEQYF. For the CDR3, the DNA is TGTGCCAGCAGTTACTCAACAGGGGGCCCCTACGAGCAGTACTTC.

This rearrangement joins TRBV27 to TRBJ2-7; 8 positions match TRBD2. Germline V gene data show CDR1 as MNHEY and CDR2 as SMNVEV (reference sequence). Trimming took 6 bases from V and 2 from J; bases not matched to a gene: 9. The CDR3 totals 15 residues. The CDR3 protein is CASSIEPGLAYEQYF. CDR3 in DNA: TGTGCCAGCAGCATAGAGCCGGGACTAGCCTACGAGCAGTACTTC.